This T cell receptor (beta chain) was identified during a study of blood T cells in healthy people across ages. Study results and caveats: Naive T cell percentage by flow cytometry tracked strongly with beta diversity.

The authors ran a second PCR of roughly 6 to 12 cycles using a sample-barcoded 5' primer and a J-beta primer mix. TCRdb re-called the 5' RACE reads with MiXCR, one entry per CDR3 protein. Here the sample spans about 1 million distinct CDR3 sequences, 35% to 50% being singletons. Healthy Caucasians from Russia aged roughly 6 to 95 served as donors. The total RNA that was extracted per sample amounted to at least 6 micrograms. The CDR3 contains 19 residues. Germline CDR1 and CDR2: MGHRA and YSYEKL. Trimming cost V 0 bases and J 4 bases, with 19 bases left between them. A word on this clonotype: The antigen is unknown.

Specimen: blood. The gene calls are TRBV4-1 and TRBJ2-6, with D tentatively TRBD2 (5 bases). The TCR sequence derives from a woman in her sixties or seventies in good health. CDR3 coding DNA: TGCGCCAGCAGCCAAGATCGGTTGCCAGCGGTAAGAGGGGCCAACGTCCTGACTTTC. Translating it yields CASSQDRLPAVRGANVLTF.